A single sample is the source of the 8 T cell receptor beta chains below, sequenced in a study of CD8 T cells in Susac syndrome (dated 2019 in TCRdb). Library preparation used the immunoSEQ multiplex PCR assay. RNA was extracted with the RNeasy kit and about 0.5 to 1 ug was reverse transcribed using random hexamers. TCRdb passed the public sequencing reads through fastp at Q25 and MiXCR, retaining productive beta sequences. CDR3 protein duplicates are merged, each entry listing the most common genes and DNA. The sample table holds around 180,000 distinct CDR3 sequences, of which about 95% were seen once. The ten biggest clones cover 0.15% to 0.2% of the sample. What was sequenced was CD8+ T cells from PBMCs. All receptors come from a human donor with multiple sclerosis.

The rearrangement uses TRBV28 and TRBJ2-2, with D perhaps matching TRBD2 (6 bases). The CDR3 has 14 amino acids. V was shortened by 4 bases and J by 9 bases, with 15 bases between the two germline ends. Germline V gene lookup returns CDR1 MDHEN and CDR2 SYDVKM. CDR3 residues: CASSSERVIWELFF. The CDR3 region has the DNA TGTGCCAGCAGTTCAGAGCGGGTTATATGGGAGCTGTTTTTT.

This chain connects TRBV6-6 to TRBJ2-1, with D unresolved. This CDR3 has 12 amino acids. V lost 0 bases and J 6 bases, leaving 3 bases between the germline ends. In germline, CDR1 is MNHNY, CDR2 SVGAGI (reference sequence). CDR3 sequence: CASSYSGNEQFF. DNA of the CDR3: TGTGCCAGCAGTTACTCCGGCAATGAGCAGTTCTTC.

The rearrangement uses TRBV5-1 and TRBJ1-1, with a tentative D call TRBD1 (6 bases). Germline V gives CDR1 SGHRS, CDR2 YFSETQ. Trimming removed 7 bases from V and 0 bases from J, with 16 bases in between. The CDR3 has 15 residues. In DNA, the CDR3 is TGCGCCAGCCGAAGTCCGGGACATCTGAACACTGAAGCTTTCTTT. This translates into CASRSPGHLNTEAFF.

This chain connects TRBV13 to TRBJ2-1; TRBD2 is a possible D gene (6 bases). The CDR3 consists of 14 residues. The V and J ends lost 3 bases and 5 bases respectively, with 11 bases between them. CDR1 and CDR2 (germline): PRHDT, FYEKMQ (reference sequence). The chain's CDR3 is CASSLEGFHNEQFF. CDR3 DNA: TGTGCCAGCAGCTTGGAGGGGTTCCACAATGAGCAGTTCTTC.

The gene calls are TRBV5-1 and TRBJ2-1; TRBD2 agrees at 11 bases. The J segment lost 0 bases and the V segment lost 2 bases, leaving 7 bases of the junction unmatched. The germline V gene encodes CDR1 SGHRS and CDR2 YFSETQ. The CDR3 consists of 18 residues. The DNA for the CDR3 is TGCGCCAGCAGCTTCACTAGCGGGGGTCTCAGCTCCTACAATGAGCAGTTCTTC. It codes for CASSFTSGGLSSYNEQFF.

J is TRBJ1-4 and V is TRBV20-1; unclear D gene. The CDR3 has 17 residues. Trimming removed 0 bases from V and 0 bases from J, with 14 bases in between. Germline CDR1 reads DFQATT; CDR2 reads SNEGSKA (reference sequence). The CDR3 protein is CSARDLGLYSTNEKLFF. The CDR3 DNA sequence: TGCAGTGCTAGAGATCTGGGCCTATACTCAACTAATGAAAAACTGTTTTTT.

The rearrangement joins TRBV20-1 to TRBJ1-5, with D maybe TRBD1 (6 bases). The CDR3 loop spans 18 amino acids. The ends were cut back, 0 bases at V and 1 base at J, with 19 bases in the middle. Germline V gene sequence: CDR1 DFQATT, CDR2 SNEGSKA (reference sequence). The CDR3 spells CSARDYESAGDSNQPQHF. CDR3 DNA: TGCAGTGCTAGAGACTATGAATCTGCAGGGGACAGCAATCAGCCCCAGCATTTT.

This chain connects TRBV2 to TRBJ2-3, with D maybe TRBD1 (6 bases). Germline V CDR1 and CDR2: SNHLY, FYNNEI. The V end lost 7 bases, the J end lost 0 bases, and 14 bases lay between the germline ends. This CDR3 has 15 amino acids. The DNA for the CDR3 is TGTGCCAGCACCCAGGGGCCCGATAGCACAGATACGCAGTATTTT. Its protein product is CASTQGPDSTDTQYF.